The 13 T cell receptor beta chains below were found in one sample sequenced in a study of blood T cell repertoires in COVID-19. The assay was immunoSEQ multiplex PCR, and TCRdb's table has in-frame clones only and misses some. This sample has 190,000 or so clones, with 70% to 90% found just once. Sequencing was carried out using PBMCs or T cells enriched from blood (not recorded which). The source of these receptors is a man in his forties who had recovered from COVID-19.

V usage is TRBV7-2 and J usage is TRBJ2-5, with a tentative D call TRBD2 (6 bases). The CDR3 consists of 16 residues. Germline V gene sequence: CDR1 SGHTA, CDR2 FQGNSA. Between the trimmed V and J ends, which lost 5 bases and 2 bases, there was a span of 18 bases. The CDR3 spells CASSPPGAGRQETQYF. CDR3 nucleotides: TGTGCCAGCAGCCCTCCCGGGGCGGGGCGACAAGAGACCCAGTACTTC.

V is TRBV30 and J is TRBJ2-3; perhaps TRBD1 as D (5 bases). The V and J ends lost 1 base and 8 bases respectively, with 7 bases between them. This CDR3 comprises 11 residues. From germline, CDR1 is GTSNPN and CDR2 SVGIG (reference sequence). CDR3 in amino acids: CAWSARGTQYF. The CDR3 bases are TGTGCCTGGAGTGCTAGGGGTACGCAGTATTTT.

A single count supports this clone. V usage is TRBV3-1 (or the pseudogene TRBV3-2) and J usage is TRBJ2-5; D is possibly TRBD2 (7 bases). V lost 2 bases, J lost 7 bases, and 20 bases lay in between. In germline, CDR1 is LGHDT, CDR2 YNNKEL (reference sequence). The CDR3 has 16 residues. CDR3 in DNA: TGTGCCAGCAGCCAACTATTTGGCGGGGGCGTCGGGACCCAGTACTTC. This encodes CASSQLFGGGVGTQYF.

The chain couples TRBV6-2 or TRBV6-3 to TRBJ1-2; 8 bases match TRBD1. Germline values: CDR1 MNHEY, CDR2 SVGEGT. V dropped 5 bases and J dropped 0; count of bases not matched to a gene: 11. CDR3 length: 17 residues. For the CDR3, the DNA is TGTGCCAGCAGTCATGGGGACAGGCTGCCCTCTAACTATGGCTACACCTTC. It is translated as CASSHGDRLPSNYGYTF.

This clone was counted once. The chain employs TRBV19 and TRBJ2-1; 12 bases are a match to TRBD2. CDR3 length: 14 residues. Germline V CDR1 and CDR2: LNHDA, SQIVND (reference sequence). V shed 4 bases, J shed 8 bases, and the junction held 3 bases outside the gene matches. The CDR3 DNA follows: TGTGCCAGTAGTACGACTAGCGGGAGCTATGAGCAGTTCTTC. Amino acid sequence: CASSTTSGSYEQFF.

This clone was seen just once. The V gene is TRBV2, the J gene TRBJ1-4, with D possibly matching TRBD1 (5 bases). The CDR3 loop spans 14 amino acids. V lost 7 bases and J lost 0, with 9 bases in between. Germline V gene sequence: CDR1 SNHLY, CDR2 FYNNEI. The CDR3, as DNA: TGTGCCAGCACCCTCAGGGCAACTAATGAAAAACTGTTTTTT. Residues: CASTLRATNEKLFF.

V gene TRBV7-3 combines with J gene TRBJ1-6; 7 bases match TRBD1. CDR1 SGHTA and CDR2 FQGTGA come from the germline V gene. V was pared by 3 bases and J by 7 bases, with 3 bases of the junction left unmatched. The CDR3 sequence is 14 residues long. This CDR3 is CASSFGGGNSPLHF. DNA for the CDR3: TGTGCCAGCAGCTTCGGAGGGGGCAATTCACCCCTCCACTTT.

CDR3 protein: CAWRQFKIAEAFF. The DNA of the CDR3 is TGTGCCTGGAGGCAGTTCAAAATCGCTGAAGCTTTCTTT. The J gene is TRBJ1-1, the V gene TRBV30; D not certain. Trimming took 3 bases from V and 6 from J, leaving 14 bases between them. The CDR3 is 13 residues long. In germline, CDR1 is GTSNPN, CDR2 SVGIG (reference sequence).

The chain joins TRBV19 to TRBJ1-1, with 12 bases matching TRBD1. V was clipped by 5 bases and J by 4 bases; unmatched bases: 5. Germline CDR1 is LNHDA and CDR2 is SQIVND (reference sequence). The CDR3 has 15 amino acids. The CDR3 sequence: CASSAGTGGITEAFF. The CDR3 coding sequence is TGTGCCAGTAGTGCCGGGACAGGGGGCATCACTGAAGCTTTCTTT.

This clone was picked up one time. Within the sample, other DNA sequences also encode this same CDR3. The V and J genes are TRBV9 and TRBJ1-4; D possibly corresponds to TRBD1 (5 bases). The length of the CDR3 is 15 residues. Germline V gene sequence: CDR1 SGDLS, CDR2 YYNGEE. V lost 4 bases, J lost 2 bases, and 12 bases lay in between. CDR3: CASSPRQNTNEKLFF. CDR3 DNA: TGTGCCAGCAGCCCACGACAGAATACTAATGAAAAACTGTTTTTT. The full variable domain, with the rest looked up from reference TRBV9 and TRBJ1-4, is DSGVTQTPKHLITATGQRVTLRCSPRSGDLSVYWYQQSLDQGLQFLIQYYNGEERAKGNILERFSAQQFPDLHSELNLSSLELGDSALYFCASSPRQNTNEKLFFGSGTQLSVL.

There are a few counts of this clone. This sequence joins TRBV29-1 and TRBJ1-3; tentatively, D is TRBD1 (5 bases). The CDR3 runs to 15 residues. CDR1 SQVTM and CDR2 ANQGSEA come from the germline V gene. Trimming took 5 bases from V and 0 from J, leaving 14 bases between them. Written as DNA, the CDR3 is TGCAGCGTTCAACTGGGCGGGGGCTCTGGAAACACCATATATTTT. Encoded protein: CSVQLGGGSGNTIYF.

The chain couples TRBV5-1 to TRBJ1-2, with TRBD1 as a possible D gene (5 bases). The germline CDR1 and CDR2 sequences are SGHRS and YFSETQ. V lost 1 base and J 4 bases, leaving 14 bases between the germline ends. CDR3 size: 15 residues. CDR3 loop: CASSLTPGLLYGYTF. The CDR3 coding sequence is TGCGCCAGCAGCTTGACGCCGGGACTCCTCTATGGCTACACCTTC.

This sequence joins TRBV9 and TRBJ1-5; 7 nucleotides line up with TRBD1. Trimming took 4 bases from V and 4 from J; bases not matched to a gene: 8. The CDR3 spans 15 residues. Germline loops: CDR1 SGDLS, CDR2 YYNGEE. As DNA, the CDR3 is TGTGCCAGCAGCCCGTCGGGACAGAATAATCAGCCCCAGCATTTT. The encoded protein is CASSPSGQNNQPQHF.